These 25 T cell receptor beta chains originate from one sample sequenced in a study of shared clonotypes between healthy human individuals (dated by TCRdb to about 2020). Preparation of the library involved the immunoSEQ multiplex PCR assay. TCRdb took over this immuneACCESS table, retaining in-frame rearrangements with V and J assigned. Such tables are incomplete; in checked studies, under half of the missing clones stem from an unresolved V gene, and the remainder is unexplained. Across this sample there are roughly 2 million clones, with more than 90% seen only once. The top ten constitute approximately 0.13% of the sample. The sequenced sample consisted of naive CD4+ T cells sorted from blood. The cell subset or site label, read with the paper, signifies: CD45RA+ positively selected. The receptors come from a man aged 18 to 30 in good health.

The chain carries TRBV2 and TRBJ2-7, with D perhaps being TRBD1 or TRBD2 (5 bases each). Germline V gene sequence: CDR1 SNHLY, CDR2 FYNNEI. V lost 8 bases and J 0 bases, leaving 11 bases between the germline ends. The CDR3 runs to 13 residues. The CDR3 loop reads CASRDGFSYEQYF. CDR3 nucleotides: TGTGCCAGCCGGGACGGATTCTCCTACGAGCAGTACTTC.

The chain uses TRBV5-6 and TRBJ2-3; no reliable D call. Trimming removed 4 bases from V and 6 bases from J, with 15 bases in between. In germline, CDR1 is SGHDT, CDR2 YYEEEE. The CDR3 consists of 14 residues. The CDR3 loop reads CASSGPIGPDTQYF. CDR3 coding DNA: TGTGCCAGCAGCGGCCCTATAGGTCCCGATACGCAGTATTTT. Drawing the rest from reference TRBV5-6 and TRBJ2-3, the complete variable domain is DAGVTQSPTHLIKTRGQQVTLRCSPKSGHDTVSWYQQALGQGPQFIFQYYEEEERQRGNFPDRFSGHQFPNYSSELNVNALLLGDSALYLCASSGPIGPDTQYFGPGTRLTVL.

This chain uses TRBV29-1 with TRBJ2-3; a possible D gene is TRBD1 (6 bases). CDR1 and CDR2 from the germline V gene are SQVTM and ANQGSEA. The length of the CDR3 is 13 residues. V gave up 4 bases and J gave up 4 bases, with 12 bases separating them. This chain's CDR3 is CSVASGVADTQYF. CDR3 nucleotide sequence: TGCAGCGTTGCATCAGGGGTGGCAGATACGCAGTATTTT.

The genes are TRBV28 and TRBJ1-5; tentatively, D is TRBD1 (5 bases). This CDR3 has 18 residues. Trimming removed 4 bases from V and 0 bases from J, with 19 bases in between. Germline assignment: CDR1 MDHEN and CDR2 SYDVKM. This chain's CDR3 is CASSYDSGRQISNQPQHF. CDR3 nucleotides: TGTGCCAGCAGTTACGACTCGGGACGGCAGATTAGCAATCAGCCCCAGCATTTT.

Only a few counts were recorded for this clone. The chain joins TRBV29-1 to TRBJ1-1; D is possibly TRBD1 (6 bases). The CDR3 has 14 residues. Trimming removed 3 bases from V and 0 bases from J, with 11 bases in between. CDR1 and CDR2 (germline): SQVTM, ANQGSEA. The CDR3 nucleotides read TGCAGCGTTGATTGGACAGATTTGAACACTGAAGCTTTCTTT. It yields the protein CSVDWTDLNTEAFF.

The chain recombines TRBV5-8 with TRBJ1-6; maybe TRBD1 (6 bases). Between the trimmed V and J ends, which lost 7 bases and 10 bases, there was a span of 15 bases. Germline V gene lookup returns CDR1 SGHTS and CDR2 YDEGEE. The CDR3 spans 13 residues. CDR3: CASLRQVGSPLHF. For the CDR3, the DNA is TGTGCCAGCCTTAGACAGGTTGGCTCACCCCTCCACTTT.

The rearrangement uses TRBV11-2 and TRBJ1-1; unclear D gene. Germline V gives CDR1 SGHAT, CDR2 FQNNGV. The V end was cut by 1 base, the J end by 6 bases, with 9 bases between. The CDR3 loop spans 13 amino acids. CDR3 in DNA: TGTGCCAGCAGCTTAGTGGCAGACCCTGAAGCTTTCTTT. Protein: CASSLVADPEAFF.

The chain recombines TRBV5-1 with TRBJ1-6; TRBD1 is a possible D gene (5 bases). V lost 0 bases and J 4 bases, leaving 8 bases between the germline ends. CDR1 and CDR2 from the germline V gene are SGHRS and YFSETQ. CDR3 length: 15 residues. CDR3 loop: CASSLAGEYNSPLHF. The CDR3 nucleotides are TGCGCCAGCAGCTTGGCGGGGGAGTATAATTCACCCCTCCACTTT.

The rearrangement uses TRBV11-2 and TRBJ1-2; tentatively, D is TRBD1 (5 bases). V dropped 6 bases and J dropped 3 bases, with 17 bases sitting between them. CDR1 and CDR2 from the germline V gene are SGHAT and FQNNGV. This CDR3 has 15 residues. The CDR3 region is CASSLGGDLDYGYTF. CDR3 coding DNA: TGTGCCAGCAGTTTGGGGGGGGATCTTGACTATGGCTACACCTTC. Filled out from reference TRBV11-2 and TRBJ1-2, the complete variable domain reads EAGVAQSPRYKIIEKRQSVAFWCNPISGHATLYWYQQILGQGPKLLIQFQNNGVVDDSQLPKDRFSAERLKGVDSTLKIQPAKLEDSAVYLCASSLGGDLDYGYTFGSGTRLTVV.

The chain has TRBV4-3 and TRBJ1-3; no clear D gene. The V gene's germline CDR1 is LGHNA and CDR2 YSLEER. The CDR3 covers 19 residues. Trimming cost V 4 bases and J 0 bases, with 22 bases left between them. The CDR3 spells CASSPQVGGGLSSGNTIYF. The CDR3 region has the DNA TGCGCCAGCAGCCCGCAAGTGGGTGGAGGGCTTAGCTCTGGAAACACCATATATTTT.

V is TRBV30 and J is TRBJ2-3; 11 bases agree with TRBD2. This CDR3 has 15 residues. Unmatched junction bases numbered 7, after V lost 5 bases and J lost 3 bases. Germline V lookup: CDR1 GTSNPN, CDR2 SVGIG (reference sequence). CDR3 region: CAWRIAGGRTDTQYF. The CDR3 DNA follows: TGTGCCTGGCGGATAGCGGGGGGGCGAACAGATACGCAGTATTTT.

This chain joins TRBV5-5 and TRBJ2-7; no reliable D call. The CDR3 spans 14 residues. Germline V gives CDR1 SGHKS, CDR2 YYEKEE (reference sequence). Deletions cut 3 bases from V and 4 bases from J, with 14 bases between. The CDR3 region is CASSSLTGEYEQYF. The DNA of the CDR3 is TGTGCCAGCAGCTCCCTGACCGGAGAATACGAGCAGTACTTC.

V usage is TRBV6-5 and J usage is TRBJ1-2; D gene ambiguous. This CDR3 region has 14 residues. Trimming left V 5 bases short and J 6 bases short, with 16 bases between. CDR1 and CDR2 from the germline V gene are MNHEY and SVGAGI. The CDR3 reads CASSRRAFRDGYTF. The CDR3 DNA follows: TGTGCCAGCAGTAGGCGGGCATTCCGGGATGGCTACACCTTC.

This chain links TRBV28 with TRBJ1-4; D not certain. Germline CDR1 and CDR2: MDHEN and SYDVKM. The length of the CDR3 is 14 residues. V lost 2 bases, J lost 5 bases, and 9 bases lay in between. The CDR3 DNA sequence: TGTGCCAGCAGTTTAGTCGGTTTAAATGAAAAACTGTTTTTT. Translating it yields CASSLVGLNEKLFF.

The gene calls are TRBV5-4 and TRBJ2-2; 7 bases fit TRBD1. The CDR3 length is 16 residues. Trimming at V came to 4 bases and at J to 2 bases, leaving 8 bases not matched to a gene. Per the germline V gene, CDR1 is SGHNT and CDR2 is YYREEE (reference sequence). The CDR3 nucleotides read TGTGCCAGCAGCGTACAGGGGCGGGCTAACACCGGGGAGCTGTTTTTT. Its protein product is CASSVQGRANTGELFF.

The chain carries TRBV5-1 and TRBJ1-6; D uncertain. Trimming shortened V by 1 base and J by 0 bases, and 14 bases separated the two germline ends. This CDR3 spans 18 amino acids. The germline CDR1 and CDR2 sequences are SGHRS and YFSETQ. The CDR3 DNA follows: TGCGCCAGCAGCTTGTATCCCCACGGAAGCTCCTATAATTCACCCCTCCACTTT. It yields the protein CASSLYPHGSSYNSPLHF.

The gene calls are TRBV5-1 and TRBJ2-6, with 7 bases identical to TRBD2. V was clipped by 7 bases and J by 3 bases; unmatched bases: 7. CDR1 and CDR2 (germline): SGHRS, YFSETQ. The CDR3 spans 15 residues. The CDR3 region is CASSAGVGGANVLTF. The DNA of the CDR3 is TGCGCCAGCTCGGCGGGGGTTGGTGGGGCCAACGTCCTGACTTTC.

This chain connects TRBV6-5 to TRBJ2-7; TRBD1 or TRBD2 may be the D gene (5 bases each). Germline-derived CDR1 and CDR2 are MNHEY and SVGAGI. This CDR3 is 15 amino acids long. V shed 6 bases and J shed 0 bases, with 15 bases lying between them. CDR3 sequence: CASSLRDLPSYEQYF. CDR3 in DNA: TGTGCCAGCAGCCTCCGGGACCTACCCTCCTACGAGCAGTACTTC.

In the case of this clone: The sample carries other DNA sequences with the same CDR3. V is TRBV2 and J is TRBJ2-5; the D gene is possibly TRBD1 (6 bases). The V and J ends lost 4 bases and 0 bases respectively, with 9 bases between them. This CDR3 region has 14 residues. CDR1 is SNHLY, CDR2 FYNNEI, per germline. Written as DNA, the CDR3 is TGTGCCAGCAGTGGAGGGACATACCAAGAGACCCAGTACTTC. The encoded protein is CASSGGTYQETQYF.

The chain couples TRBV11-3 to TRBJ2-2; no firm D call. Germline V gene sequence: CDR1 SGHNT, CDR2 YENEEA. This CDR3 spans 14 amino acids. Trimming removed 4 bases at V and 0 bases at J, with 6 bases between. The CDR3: CASSSRTNTGELFF. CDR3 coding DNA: TGTGCCAGCAGCTCACGCACGAACACCGGGGAGCTGTTTTTT.

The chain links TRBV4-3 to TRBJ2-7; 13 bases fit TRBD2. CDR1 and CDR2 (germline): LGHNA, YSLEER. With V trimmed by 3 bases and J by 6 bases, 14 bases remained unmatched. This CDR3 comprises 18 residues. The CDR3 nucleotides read TGCGCCAGCAGCCATCTACTAGCGGGAGGGCCCTCGTCTCTCGAGCAGTACTTC. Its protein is CASSHLLAGGPSSLEQYF.

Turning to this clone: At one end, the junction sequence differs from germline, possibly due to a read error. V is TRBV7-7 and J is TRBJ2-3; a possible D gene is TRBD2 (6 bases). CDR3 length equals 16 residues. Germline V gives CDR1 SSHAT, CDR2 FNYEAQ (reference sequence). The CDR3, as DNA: TGTGCTAGCAGCTTAGGTCGGAGCGGGAGCACAGATACGCAGTATTTT. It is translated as CASSLGRSGSTDTQYF. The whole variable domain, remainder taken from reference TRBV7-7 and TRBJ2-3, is GAGVSQSPRYKVTKRGQDVTLRCDPISSHATLYWYQQALGQGPEFLTYFNYEAQPDKSGLPSDRFSAERPEGSISTLTIQRTEQRDSAMYRCASSLGRSGSTDTQYFGPGTRLTVL.

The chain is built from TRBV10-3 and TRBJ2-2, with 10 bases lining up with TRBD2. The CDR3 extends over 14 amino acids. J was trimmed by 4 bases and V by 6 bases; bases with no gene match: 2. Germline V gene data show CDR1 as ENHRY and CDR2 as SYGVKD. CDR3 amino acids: CAIRASGSTGELFF. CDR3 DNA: TGTGCCATCAGGGCTAGCGGGAGCACCGGGGAGCTGTTTTTT.

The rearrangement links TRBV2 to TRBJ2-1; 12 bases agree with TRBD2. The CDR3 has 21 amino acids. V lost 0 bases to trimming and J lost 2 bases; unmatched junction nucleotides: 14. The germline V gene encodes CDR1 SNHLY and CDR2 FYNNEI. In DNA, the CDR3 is TGTGCCAGCAGTGAAGCGGCTAGAACCGGGGCTAGCGGGAGGGCCTACAATGAGCAGTTCTTC. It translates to CASSEAARTGASGRAYNEQFF. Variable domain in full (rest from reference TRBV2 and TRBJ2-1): EPEVTQTPSHQVTQMGQEVILRCVPISNHLYFYWYRQILGQKVEFLVSFYNNEISEKSEIFDDQFSVERPDGSNFTLKIRSTKLEDSAMYFCASSEAARTGASGRAYNEQFFGPGTRLTVL.

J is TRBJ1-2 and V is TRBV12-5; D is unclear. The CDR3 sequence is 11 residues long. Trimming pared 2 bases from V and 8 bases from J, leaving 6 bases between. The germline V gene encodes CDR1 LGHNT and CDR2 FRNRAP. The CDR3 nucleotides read TGTGCTAGTGGTTTGCCTCGAGGCTACACCTTC. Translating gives CASGLPRGYTF.